A selection of T cell receptor beta chains follows, all from one sample in a study of PD-1 blockade in classical Hodgkin lymphoma. The method was immunoSEQ multiplex PCR; TCRdb's version includes in-frame clones alone and lacks a portion of them. The sample includes fewer than 30,000 clones, around 72% seen only once; the top ten take approximately 4%. The sample in question was peripheral blood mononuclear cells (PBMCs), obtained before the fourth cycle of nivolumab. These receptors were collected from a human donor with classical Hodgkin lymphoma. Each CDR3 is given with its conserved first and last residue. The D gene is left open where the match is weak. Clone size is stated in some rows and not others, as once, few, many or a class when expanded.

TRBV6-5,.,.,TRBJ1-1,TGTGCCAGCAGTTACTCCCGCAGGACCGTCACTGAAGCTTTCTTT,CASSYSRRTVTEAFF
TRBV5-6,.,.,TRBJ2-3,TGTGCCAGCAGCTTCACGAATTCAGATACGCAGTATTTT,CASSFTNSDTQYF
TRBV6-1,.,.,TRBJ1-6,TGTGCCAGCAGAGAGAGGCACGCTTCACCCCTCCACTTT,CASRERHASPLHF
TRBV6-1,.,.,TRBJ2-7,TGTGCCAGCAGTGAAGTGGGGGGAGGGCAGTACTTC,CASSEVGGGQYF
TRBV1,.,.,TRBJ1-2,TGCACCAGCAGTGGAAATCTGCGAAAGACCTATGGCTACACCTTC,CTSSGNLRKTYGYTF
TRBV6-5,few,.,TRBJ1-2,TGTGCCAGCAGAACAGGGAGAGTTAACTATGGCTACACCTTC,CASRTGRVNYGYTF
TRBV5-6,.,TRBD1,TRBJ2-4,TGTGCCAGCAGCAGACAGGGGGCAGGATTTGGCATTCAGTACTTC,CASSRQGAGFGIQYF
TRBV19,.,.,TRBJ2-3,TGTGCCAGTAGTGGGGTCACAGATACGCAGTATTTT,CASSGVTDTQYF
TRBV4-1,.,TRBD1,TRBJ2-2,TGCGCCAGCAGCCCAACCGGGACAGCTCACACCGGGGAGCTGTTTTTT,CASSPTGTAHTGELFF
TRBV18,.,.,TRBJ1-5,TGTGCCAGCTCACCACTAGGGACGGGCAATCAGCCCCAGCATTTT,CASSPLGTGNQPQHF
TRBV27,.,.,TRBJ2-1,TGTGCCAGCAGTATGATACAGGGAGGTCGGTACAATGAGCAGTTCTTC,CASSMIQGGRYNEQFF
TRBV19,few,TRBD1,TRBJ2-5,TGTGCCAGTACCAGAACAGGGGACAAAGAGACCCAGTACTTC,CASTRTGDKETQYF
TRBV27,.,.,TRBJ1-5,TGTGCCAGCAGTTTAAAAAGCGGGCAGCCCCAGCATTTT,CASSLKSGQPQHF
TRBV10-3,.,TRBD2,TRBJ2-1,TGTGCCATCAGTGGACCTAGCGGGAGGGCCTCCTACAATGAGCAGTTCTTC,CAISGPSGRASYNEQFF
TRBV5-1,.,TRBD2,TRBJ2-1,TGCGCCAGCAGCTCGGGCGTAATAGCGGGACACAATGAGCAGTTCTTC,CASSSGVIAGHNEQFF
TRBV19,.,TRBD1,TRBJ1-1,TGTGCCAGTAGTATGGTGGACAGGGGGCGAACTGAAGCTTTCTTT,CASSMVDRGRTEAFF
TRBV5-1,medium-sized,.,TRBJ2-1,TGCGCCAGCAGCTGGACACCTTCAAAAGCTAATGAGCAGTTCTTC,CASSWTPSKANEQFF
TRBV6-1,few,.,TRBJ2-6,TGTGCCAGCAGTGAGCCATACAGCTCTGGGGCCAACGTCCTGACTTTC,CASSEPYSSGANVLTF
TRBV19,once,.,TRBJ1-1,TGTGCCAGTAGGGGTAACGGGAAGGGAAACACTGAAGCTTTCTTT,CASRGNGKGNTEAFF
TRBV28,.,.,TRBJ2-1,TGTGCCAGCGCGATCCACAATGAGCAGTTCTTC,CASAIHNEQFF
TRBV6-1,.,.,TRBJ2-3,TGTGCCAGCAATCCGACCGGATATGGCACAGATACGCAGTATTTT,CASNPTGYGTDTQYF
TRBV5-1,.,TRBD1,TRBJ1-2,TGCGCCAGCAGCCTGGGACAGCAAAACTATGGCTACACCTTC,CASSLGQQNYGYTF
TRBV23-1,.,.,TRBJ2-2,TGCGCCAGCAGGGGGCGGGACAGAGTCACCGGGGAGCTGTTTTTT,CASRGRDRVTGELFF
TRBV29-1,.,.,TRBJ2-3,TGCAGCGCCCAGGGACTCCGCCCGGATACGCAGTATTTT,CSAQGLRPDTQYF
TRBV28,.,.,TRBJ1-2,TGTGCCAGCAGCACCCGACAGTTCTATGGCTACACCTTC,CASSTRQFYGYTF
TRBV28,.,.,TRBJ1-4,TGTGCCAGCAGTTTAAACGGCAAGGGGAATGAAAAACTGTTTTTT,CASSLNGKGNEKLFF